The 30 T cell receptor beta chains below come from one sample, sequenced in a study of cytomegalovirus exposure and HLA in healthy donors listed by TCRdb under 2017. Preparation of the library involved the immunoSEQ multiplex PCR assay. A mixture of 60 forward primers for TCR Vbeta segments and 13 reverse primers for TCR Jbeta segments was used in the multiplex PCR. TCRdb provides this immuneACCESS table in a form limited to in-frame rearrangements. Some clones are lacking; in checked studies, under half of them reflect an unresolved V gene, and why the rest are absent is not known. The sample table shows roughly 220,000 clones, and 80% to 90% are seen once. 2.9% of the sample rests with the top ten. The sequenced material came from PBMCs. These receptors were taken from a man aged 25 to 45 in good health and CMV-seronegative.

The chain joins TRBV5-6 to TRBJ2-7; maybe TRBD2 (5 bases). This CDR3 region has 16 residues. V was trimmed by 0 bases and J by 4 bases, leaving 17 bases between them. Per germline, CDR1 SGHDT and CDR2 YYEEEE. The CDR3 DNA reads TGTGCCAGCAGCTTGGGGTCGGGATTGCTTTCTTACGAGCAGTACTTC. Its protein product is CASSLGSGLLSYEQYF.

The chain employs TRBV9 and TRBJ1-4; 7 bases line up with TRBD1. With V trimmed by 3 bases and J by 6 bases, 5 bases remained unmatched. The CDR3 is made up of 14 amino acids. Germline V gene data show CDR1 as SGDLS and CDR2 as YYNGEE. The CDR3 sequence: CASSAGQHYEKLFF. The DNA for the CDR3 is TGTGCCAGCAGCGCGGGACAGCATTATGAAAAACTGTTTTTT.

The chain combines TRBV5-1 with TRBJ2-6, with D tentatively TRBD1 (6 bases). The CDR3 length is 16 residues. The V gene lost 4 bases and the J gene lost 2 bases, with 13 bases spanning the gap. Germline V CDR1 and CDR2: SGHRS, YFSETQ. In DNA form, the CDR3 reads TGCGCCAGCAGCGCCCGAGCAGGGGCTGGGGCCAACGTCCTGACTTTC. It specifies CASSARAGAGANVLTF.

The V call is TRBV10-3, the J call TRBJ1-2; a weak D match, TRBD1 (5 bases). The CDR3 contains 14 residues. Between the trimmed V and J ends, which lost 6 bases and 6 bases, there was a span of 17 bases. Looked up from germline, CDR1 is ENHRY and CDR2 is SYGVKD. The CDR3 loop reads CAIRQSGGGNGYTF. The CDR3 DNA sequence: TGTGCCATCAGGCAAAGCGGGGGGGGAAATGGCTACACCTTC.

This clone occurred once. The rearrangement links TRBV2 to TRBJ1-6; D gene unclear. The V and J ends lost 8 bases and 2 bases respectively, with 7 bases between them. Germline assignment: CDR1 SNHLY and CDR2 FYNNEI. This CDR3 has 13 amino acids. CDR3 amino acids: CASAVTYNSPLHF. For the CDR3, the DNA is TGTGCCAGCGCGGTTACCTATAATTCACCCCTCCACTTT.

V usage is TRBV7-2 and J usage is TRBJ2-1; 8 nucleotides agree with TRBD1. Germline CDR1 and CDR2: SGHTA and FQGNSA. This CDR3 has 15 amino acids. V was clipped by 5 bases and J by 9 bases; unmatched bases: 12. This CDR3 reads CASSPTGGSNGEQFF. The CDR3 nucleotides read TGTGCCAGCAGCCCTACAGGGGGGAGTAACGGTGAGCAGTTCTTC.

This clone was observed once. The chain carries TRBV6-5 and TRBJ2-3, with a weak D call TRBD2 (6 bases). This CDR3 comprises 15 residues. Trimming took 5 bases from V and 5 from J, leaving 17 bases between them. CDR1 MNHEY and CDR2 SVGAGI come from the germline V gene. CDR3: CASSAPGLPKDTQYF. CDR3 bases: TGTGCCAGCAGTGCCCCGGGACTCCCTAAAGATACGCAGTATTTT.

The chain employs TRBV6-1 and TRBJ1-2, with TRBD1 as a possible D gene (5 bases). The CDR3 totals 14 residues. Trimming removed 2 bases from V and 4 bases from J, with 11 bases in between. CDR1 and CDR2 (germline): MNHNS, SASEGT. For the CDR3, the DNA is TGTGCCAGCAGTGAATCTGACAGACTCTATGGCTACACCTTC. This sequence encodes CASSESDRLYGYTF.

The chain combines TRBV19 with TRBJ1-4, with TRBD1 matching over 9 bases. CDR1 and CDR2 (germline): LNHDA, SQIVND (reference sequence). The CDR3 is 16 amino acids. The J segment lost 5 bases and the V segment lost 5 bases, leaving 9 bases of the junction unmatched. CDR3 region: CASSRQGGGLNEKLFF. As DNA, the CDR3 is TGTGCCAGTAGTCGACAGGGGGGAGGACTCAATGAAAAACTGTTTTTT.

This clone was detected only once. The gene calls are TRBV7-3 and TRBJ1-1; no firm D call. The V gene lost 0 bases and the J gene lost 3 bases, with 5 bases spanning the gap. The germline CDR1 and CDR2 sequences are SGHTA and FQGTGA. This CDR3 region has 13 residues. For the CDR3, the DNA is TGTGCCAGCAGCTTAACATCTGACACTGAAGCTTTCTTT. It encodes CASSLTSDTEAFF.

The chain uses TRBV10-3 and TRBJ2-4; the D gene is possibly TRBD1 (6 bases). The CDR3 length is 17 residues. Germline CDR1 and CDR2: ENHRY and SYGVKD. Trimming shortened V by 0 bases and J by 4 bases, and 16 bases separated the two germline ends. CDR3 DNA: TGTGCCATCAGTGAGTCGATGGGACATCCTCCTAAAAACATTCAGTACTTC. It translates to CAISESMGHPPKNIQYF.

This sequence joins TRBV6-5 and TRBJ1-1; 8 bases fit TRBD1. CDR1 and CDR2 from the germline V gene are MNHEY and SVGAGI. V trimming: 8 bases; J trimming: 1 base; junction bases outside the gene matches: 9. The CDR3 extends over 15 amino acids. In DNA, the CDR3 is TGTGCCAGCCTGAGAGCCGGGACAGGGAACACTGAAGCTTTCTTT. Protein: CASLRAGTGNTEAFF.

The table lists this clone with a count of one. This chain joins TRBV7-2 and TRBJ1-4, with D unclear. V lost 1 base and J 7 bases, leaving 16 bases between the germline ends. The CDR3 has 16 residues. The germline V gene encodes CDR1 SGHTA and CDR2 FQGNSA. The CDR3 bases are TGTGCCAGCAGCTTAGATTCTTCGGGAAGTGGTGAAAAACTGTTTTTT. Translation: CASSLDSSGSGEKLFF.

The V call is TRBV28, the J call TRBJ2-1; possible D gene TRBD1, 6 bases. The CDR3 covers 14 residues. Germline CDR1 and CDR2: MDHEN and SYDVKM. Trimming cost V 7 bases and J 2 bases, with 12 bases left between them. The CDR3 region has the DNA TGTGCCAGCAAGGCCGGACAGACCTACAATGAGCAGTTCTTC. It is translated as CASKAGQTYNEQFF.

The chain employs TRBV18 and TRBJ1-2, with 7 bases aligning to TRBD1. The CDR3 runs 14 residues. Germline CDR1 KGHSH, CDR2 LQKENI. With V trimmed by 4 bases and J by 6 bases, 8 bases remained unmatched. DNA of the CDR3: TGTGCCAGCTCACAGGGGACAGTGGATAATGGCTACACCTTC. Amino acids: CASSQGTVDNGYTF.

This chain links TRBV28 with TRBJ1-5, with a possible D match to TRBD1 (5 bases). Germline V lookup: CDR1 MDHEN, CDR2 SYDVKM. The CDR3 is 14 amino acids. V lost 3 bases and J lost 1, with 7 bases in between. CDR3 region: CASSFSGSNQPQHF. The CDR3 DNA reads as TGTGCCAGCAGTTTTTCAGGGAGCAATCAGCCCCAGCATTTT.

The gene calls are TRBV5-4 and TRBJ1-4, with D uncertain. V lost 0 bases, J lost 7 bases, and 7 bases lay in between. Germline V gene lookup returns CDR1 SGHNT and CDR2 YYREEE (reference sequence). This CDR3 comprises 13 residues. CDR3 region: CASSLGPLEKLFF. In nucleotides, the CDR3 is TGTGCCAGCAGCTTGGGGCCCCTTGAAAAACTGTTTTTT.

On this clone itself: The identical CDR3 is also encoded by other nucleotide sequences in the sample. The rearrangement uses TRBV9 and TRBJ1-3; D is ambiguous. V was clipped by 0 bases and J by 0 bases, with 4 bases between them. The CDR3 contains 14 residues. Germline V gene sequence: CDR1 SGDLS, CDR2 YYNGEE. As DNA, the CDR3 is TGTGCCAGCAGCGTAGCGGGCTCTGGAAACACCATATATTTT. Translating gives CASSVAGSGNTIYF.

This clone was detected only a few times. V is TRBV2 and J is TRBJ1-4, with TRBD1 matching over 9 bases. V dropped 6 bases and J dropped 10; count of bases not matched to a gene: 3. Germline values: CDR1 SNHLY, CDR2 FYNNEI. This CDR3 contains 12 residues. CDR3 sequence (DNA): TGTGCCAGCAGACAGGGGGCGGGAAAACTGTTTTTT. It specifies CASRQGAGKLFF.

This clone turned up a few times. The genes are TRBV11-2 and TRBJ1-6; D not resolved. V was trimmed by 5 bases and J by 10 bases, leaving 9 bases between them. The CDR3 is made up of 12 amino acids. Germline values: CDR1 SGHAT, CDR2 FQNNGV. CDR3 nucleotides: TGTGCCAGCAGCGGAGGGCGCTCACCCCTCCACTTT. Its translation is CASSGGRSPLHF. The full variable domain, in which reference TRBV11-2 and TRBJ1-6 provide the parts outside the CDR3, is EAGVAQSPRYKIIEKRQSVAFWCNPISGHATLYWYQQILGQGPKLLIQFQNNGVVDDSQLPKDRFSAERLKGVDSTLKIQPAKLEDSAVYLCASSGGRSPLHFGNGTRLTVT.

Comments on this clone: Other DNA sequences in this sample translate to the same CDR3. The J gene is TRBJ2-1, the V gene TRBV5-1; D is possibly TRBD2 (6 bases). This CDR3 has 14 amino acids. V lost 3 bases to trimming and J lost 3 bases, with 10 bases between them. The germline CDR1 and CDR2 sequences are SGHRS and YFSETQ. CDR3 protein: CASSSGLNYNEQFF. CDR3 nucleotides: TGCGCCAGCAGCTCGGGACTTAACTACAATGAGCAGTTCTTC.

The rearrangement uses TRBV27 and TRBJ2-3; D not certain. CDR3 length equals 15 residues. Germline CDR1 MNHEY, CDR2 SMNVEV (reference sequence). Trimming removed 2 bases at V and 1 base at J, with 10 bases between. The CDR3 is CASSLVVLGTDTQYF. CDR3 DNA: TGTGCCAGCAGTTTAGTTGTCCTAGGCACAGATACGCAGTATTTT.

The chain carries TRBV6-5 and TRBJ1-1; 10 bases map to TRBD1. Trimming removed 4 bases from V and 6 bases from J; junction bases left unmatched: 2. The length of the CDR3 is 13 residues. Germline V lookup: CDR1 MNHEY, CDR2 SVGAGI. The CDR3 DNA follows: TGTGCCAGCAGTTCAGACAGGGGGCCTGAAGCTTTCTTT. Residues: CASSSDRGPEAFF.

Worth noting for this clone: The same CDR3 also results from other DNA sequences found in this sample. The chain has TRBV5-1 and TRBJ2-7, with TRBD2 matching over 8 bases. CDR1 and CDR2 from the germline V gene are SGHRS and YFSETQ. This CDR3 is built from 15 residues. V shed 0 bases and J 7 bases; nucleotides not matched to a gene: 9. The CDR3 bases are TGCGCCAGCAGCTTGGTCATAGCGGGGCTGTCGGAGCAGTACTTC. Its translation: CASSLVIAGLSEQYF.

The V gene is TRBV19, the J gene TRBJ1-2; D not certain. This CDR3 has 13 amino acids. The V end was cut by 5 bases, the J end by 8 bases, with 15 bases between. The germline CDR1 and CDR2 sequences are LNHDA and SQIVND (reference sequence). CDR3 in amino acids: CASSPERIGGYTF. DNA for the CDR3: TGTGCCAGTAGTCCGGAACGGATCGGGGGCTACACCTTC.

CDR3 amino acids: CASGGIGAGGNEQFF. In DNA, the CDR3 is TGTGCCAGCGGGGGAATCGGAGCGGGGGGTAATGAGCAGTTCTTC. V is TRBV27 and J is TRBJ2-1; 9 nucleotides match TRBD2. Germline values: CDR1 MNHEY, CDR2 SMNVEV (reference sequence). V shed 8 bases, J shed 7 bases, and the junction held 12 bases outside the gene matches. The CDR3 runs 15 residues.

This chain connects TRBV4-1 to TRBJ2-2; 9 bases are shared with TRBD1. The trim removed 2 bases at V and 5 bases at J, leaving 9 bases unmatched. The CDR3 contains 17 residues. Germline CDR1 MGHRA, CDR2 YSYEKL. CDR3 nucleotide sequence: TGCGCCAGCAGCCAACCCGAGGACAGGGGCCGTACCGGGGAGCTGTTTTTT. This codes for CASSQPEDRGRTGELFF.

This chain joins TRBV6-5 and TRBJ2-4; D is undetermined. V lost 0 bases to trimming and J lost 1 base, with 7 bases between them. CDR1 and CDR2 (germline): MNHEY, SVGAGI. The CDR3 is made up of 15 amino acids. CDR3 in amino acids: CASSYSSWAKNIQYF. Written as DNA, the CDR3 is TGTGCCAGCAGTTACTCGAGCTGGGCCAAAAACATTCAGTACTTC.

This sequence joins TRBV7-9 and TRBJ2-3; perhaps TRBD1 as D (5 bases). Germline values: CDR1 SEHNR, CDR2 FQNEAQ (reference sequence). The V end was cut by 2 bases, the J end by 2 bases, with 14 bases between. CDR3 length: 16 residues. The CDR3 nucleotides are TGTGCCAGCAGCTTAAAAGGAACAGGACACACAGATACGCAGTATTTT. It yields the protein CASSLKGTGHTDTQYF.

The genes are TRBV28 and TRBJ2-7; a weak D match, TRBD1 (5 bases). Between the trimmed V and J ends, which lost 10 bases and 6 bases, there was a span of 13 bases. Germline CDR1 MDHEN, CDR2 SYDVKM. The CDR3 is 11 amino acids. DNA of the CDR3: TGTGCCACTAGGGGCAGAGGCGAGCAGTACTTC. As protein: CATRGRGEQYF.